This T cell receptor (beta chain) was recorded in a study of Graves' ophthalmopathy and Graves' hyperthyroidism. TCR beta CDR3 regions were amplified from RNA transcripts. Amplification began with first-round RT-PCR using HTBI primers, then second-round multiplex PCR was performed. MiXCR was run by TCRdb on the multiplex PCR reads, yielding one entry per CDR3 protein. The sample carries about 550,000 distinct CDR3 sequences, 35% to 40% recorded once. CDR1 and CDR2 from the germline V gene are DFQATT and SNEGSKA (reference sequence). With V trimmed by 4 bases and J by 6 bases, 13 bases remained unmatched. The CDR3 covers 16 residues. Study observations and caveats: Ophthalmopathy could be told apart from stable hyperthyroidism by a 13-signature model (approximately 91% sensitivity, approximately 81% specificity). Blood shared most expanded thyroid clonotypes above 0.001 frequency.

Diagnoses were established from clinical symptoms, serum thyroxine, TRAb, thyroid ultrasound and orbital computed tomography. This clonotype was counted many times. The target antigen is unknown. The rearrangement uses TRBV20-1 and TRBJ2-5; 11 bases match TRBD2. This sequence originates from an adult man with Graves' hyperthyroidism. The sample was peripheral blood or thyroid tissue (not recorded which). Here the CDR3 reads CSANRLAGIGRKTQYF. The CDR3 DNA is TGCAGTGCTAACCGACTAGCGGGGATCGGGAGGAAGACCCAGTACTTC.